This T cell receptor (beta chain) was documented in a study of cytomegalovirus exposure and HLA in healthy donors. Study results and limitations: In vitro data verified a few CMV-associated chains as specific for CMV antigens. Published work reported that the classifier diagnosed cytomegalovirus status with high specificity and sensitivity. Altogether, more than 150 TCR beta chains were recorded as cytomegalovirus-associated.

As regards this clone: The antigen is undetermined.

CDR3 length: 15 residues. Germline V CDR1 and CDR2: MNHEY, SVGAGI. J gave up 1 base and V 5 bases, and 5 bases lay outside the gene matches. 60 Vbeta and 13 Jbeta primers were used in PCR. Measured with immunoSEQ multiplex PCR; TCRdb has only the in-frame clones, and not every one. The sample spans some 200,000 clones; the ten largest clones claim over 0.95%. The J gene is TRBJ2-1, the V gene TRBV6-5, with 7 bases lining up with TRBD2. The specimen was PBMCs. The origin of this receptor is a girl aged 2-15 years in good health and CMV-seropositive. CDR3: CASSASGTSYNEQFF. CDR3 bases: TGTGCCAGCAGTGCCAGCGGGACTTCCTACAATGAGCAGTTCTTC.